This TCR beta chain was captured by sequencing in a study of T cell responses to AZD1222 COVID-19 vaccine. Profiling relied on immunoSEQ multiplex PCR, and the TCRdb table lists in-frame clones only, not all of them. The table has about 56,000 clones, around 85% seen once. Germline V CDR1 and CDR2: MNHNS, SASEGT. Trimming stripped 1 base from V and 3 bases from J, with 10 bases between. The CDR3 has 14 residues. The rearrangement uses TRBV6-1 and TRBJ2-7; D not certain. This clonotype was sampled from an adult in good health. Sequenced here: peripheral blood, sampled on day 0 of AZD1222 vaccination. CDR3 loop: CASSEGRSLYEQYF. The DNA of the CDR3 is TGTGCCAGCAGTGAAGGTCGCAGTCTCTACGAGCAGTACTTC.